The 12 T cell receptor beta chains given below trace back to one sample, sequenced in a study of CD4+ T cells in melanoma. Measured with immunoSEQ multiplex PCR; TCRdb has only the in-frame clones, and not every one. Of some 50,000 clones listed, 89% are singletons. The sample was peripheral blood. These receptors were collected from a human donor with melanoma.

This clone was seen a single time. The V call is TRBV18, the J call TRBJ1-6, with TRBD1 identical over 7 bases. This CDR3 region has 16 residues. With V trimmed by 3 bases and J by 4 bases, 6 bases remained unmatched. Per germline, CDR1 KGHSH and CDR2 LQKENI. The CDR3 region has the DNA TGTGCCAGCTCACCTACTGGGACAGTTTATAATTCACCCCTCCACTTT. It specifies CASSPTGTVYNSPLHF.

The chain carries TRBV27 and TRBJ1-1; maybe TRBD1 (6 bases). CDR3 length equals 17 residues. Per the germline V gene, CDR1 is MNHEY and CDR2 is SMNVEV (reference sequence). The V end was cut by 6 bases, the J end by 1 base, with 21 bases between. Here the CDR3 DNA reads TGTGCCAGCAGAAGTTTAGGGGCAGGGGTGTCGAACACTGAAGCTTTCTTT. Its translation: CASRSLGAGVSNTEAFF.

This chain links TRBV14 with TRBJ2-3; a possible D gene is TRBD1 (6 bases). In germline, CDR1 is SGHDN, CDR2 FVKESK. The CDR3 contains 15 residues. The V and J ends lost 3 bases and 4 bases respectively, with 14 bases between them. The CDR3 nucleotides read TGTGCCAGCAGCCAGACCCCAGGGGCCGCAGATACGCAGTATTTT. This codes for CASSQTPGAADTQYF.

The chain has TRBV7-2 and TRBJ2-7, with 11 bases fitting TRBD1. The length of the CDR3 is 15 residues. The trim removed 4 bases at V and 3 bases at J, leaving 5 bases unmatched. In germline, CDR1 is SGHTA, CDR2 FQGNSA. The CDR3 DNA is TGTGCCAGCAGCTGGACCGGGACAGGGGGCTACGAGCAGTACTTC. This translates into CASSWTGTGGYEQYF.

The table lists this clone with a count of one. The chain recombines TRBV6-6 with TRBJ1-2, with 12 nucleotides matching TRBD1. Germline-derived CDR1 and CDR2 are MNHNY and SVGAGI (reference sequence). With 8 bases clipped from V and 7 bases from J, the junction kept 5 bases outside the gene matches. The CDR3 sequence is 13 residues long. The CDR3 loop is CASSGQGAFGYTF. In DNA, the CDR3 is TGTGCCAGCTCGGGACAGGGGGCTTTTGGCTACACCTTC.

The V call is TRBV29-1, the J call TRBJ1-1; no firm D call. The CDR3 totals 10 residues. V lost 6 bases and J 2 bases, leaving 4 bases between the germline ends. The germline CDR1 and CDR2 sequences are SQVTM and ANQGSEA. Here the CDR3 reads CSVVNTEAFF. DNA for the CDR3: TGCAGCGTAGTAAACACTGAAGCTTTCTTT.

This clone came up a few times. The gene calls are TRBV5-4 and TRBJ2-2; TRBD1 aligns across 8 bases. Germline V gene lookup returns CDR1 SGHNT and CDR2 YYREEE (reference sequence). V lost 4 bases to trimming and J lost 1 base; unmatched junction nucleotides: 6. CDR3 size: 16 residues. The CDR3 sequence is CASSRFDRGNTGELFF. As DNA, the CDR3 is TGTGCCAGCAGCCGTTTCGACAGGGGGAACACCGGGGAGCTGTTTTTT.

V usage is TRBV14 and J usage is TRBJ1-2; 10 bases are shared with TRBD1. The trim removed 4 bases at V and 5 bases at J, leaving 4 bases unmatched. The CDR3 contains 14 residues. CDR1 SGHDN and CDR2 FVKESK come from the germline V gene. The CDR3 loop reads CASSPRTGGYGYTF. The CDR3 nucleotides read TGTGCCAGCAGCCCCCGGACAGGGGGGTATGGCTACACCTTC. Together with reference TRBV14 and TRBJ1-2, the CDR3 gives the full variable domain: EAGVTQFPSHSVIEKGQTVTLRCDPISGHDNLYWYRRVMGKEIKFLLHFVKESKQDESGMPNNRFLAERTGGTYSTLKVQPAELEDSGVYFCASSPRTGGYGYTFGSGTRLTVV.

The gene calls are TRBV6-5 and TRBJ1-2; D not resolved. The germline V gene encodes CDR1 MNHEY and CDR2 SVGAGI. This CDR3 is built from 13 residues. The V and J ends lost 8 bases and 1 base respectively, with 11 bases between them. For the CDR3, the DNA is TGTGCCAGCTCCCTGACGGTTAACTATGGCTACACCTTC. Amino acid sequence: CASSLTVNYGYTF.

The chain carries TRBV15 and TRBJ1-5; D unresolved. The CDR3 has 13 residues. In germline, CDR1 is LNHNV, CDR2 YYDKDF (reference sequence). Trimming left V 3 bases short and J 6 bases short, with 9 bases between. The CDR3 reads CATSSWLSQPQHF. In DNA form, the CDR3 reads TGTGCCACCAGCAGCTGGCTCTCTCAGCCCCAGCATTTT.

The CDR3 nucleotides are TGTGCCAGCAGCCTGAGGATCGGTAGGCATGGCTACACCTTC. Amino acids: CASSLRIGRHGYTF. The rearrangement joins TRBV7-8 to TRBJ1-2; D not certain. Germline V gene data show CDR1 as SGHVS and CDR2 as FQNEAQ. The CDR3 loop spans 14 amino acids. Trimming left V 5 bases short and J 6 bases short, with 16 bases between.

The chain has TRBV4-1 and TRBJ2-7; TRBD1 matches 7 bases. The V and J ends lost 2 bases and 2 bases, in that order; junction bases with no gene match: 3. The length of the CDR3 is 14 residues. Germline values: CDR1 MGHRA, CDR2 YSYEKL. CDR3 sequence (DNA): TGCGCCAGCAGCCAACAGGGGGTCGCCTACGAGCAGTACTTC. Protein: CASSQQGVAYEQYF.